This TCR beta chain is from a study of T cells in Graves' hyperthyroidism and ophthalmopathy (dated by TCRdb to between 2018 and 2021). Regarding the research as a whole: Peripheral blood was collected at initial diagnosis, before any treatment. An independent validation cohort of 18 to 20 hyperthyroidism patients and about 15 patients who later progressed to ophthalmopathy tested prospective prediction of ophthalmopathy. TCR Vbeta CDR3 sequencing of approximately 140 peripheral blood samples (over 40 ophthalmopathy, 70 to 85 hyperthyroidism and some 17 progressor patients) is reported in the paper. TCR V-J signatures able to tell the groups apart were searched for in a discovery cohort of around 95 patients, of whom around 43 had Graves' ophthalmopathy and around 56 had stable Graves' hyperthyroidism. After sampling, hyperthyroidism patients received methimazole starting at 30 mg daily, and ophthalmopathy patients received high-dose intravenous methylprednisolone. Thyroid tissue and blood T-cell repertoires from about six Graves' hyperthyroidism patients were also compared in the study. For training and testing, the 80 to 100 patients in the discovery cohort were randomly divided in a 7:3 ratio. Summary of the overall study and its limitations: In cross-validation, a model built on a 13 V-J signature told ophthalmopathy apart from stable hyperthyroidism with approximately 90% sensitivity and around 84% specificity, and in testing the same model reached 80%/75%. No statistical method was used to fix the sample size in advance, and group allocation was not hidden from the investigators. Most expanded thyroid clonotypes (frequency above 0.001) were also found in blood, which suggests that blood repertoires may mirror thyroid immune responses. During validation, the model predicted progression to ophthalmopathy a median of about 6.5 months ahead of onset, with around 71% sensitivity and almost 75% specificity.

This clonotype was seen ten or more times. Its antigen has not been determined. No quality values exist for individual bases; no much larger clone is one base distant. TCR beta CDR3 regions were amplified from RNA transcripts. The TCR CDR3 was subjected to a first round of RT-PCR using the HTBI primer set and the Qiagen OneStep RT-PCR kit. A second multiplex PCR round built the libraries, followed by size selection and purification. Sequencing of the libraries was done on an Illumina HiSeq2000 using paired-end 100 bp reads. As for the original processing: SOAPnuke was used to process the raw data, removing reads that contained adapters or uncalled bases, had a mean Phred below 15, or lacked an exact match to the constant primer or identifier. High-quality paired reads were merged with COPE v1.2.5, and unique nucleotide sequences were defined as clonotypes. MiTCR v1.1 was used to align clonotypes to the IMGT TRBV, TRBD and TRBJ reference segments. The analysis included only V-J combinations with a frequency above 0.0001, which together covered over 98% of the repertoires. A TCS score was defined as the ratio between F50 (clonal expansion) and ExV (chaos), using BLOSUM62-based TCRdist between CDR3 peptides within each V-J. Welch's t-statistics and random forest reduced roughly 540 V-J features to under 15, which were used in a naive Bayes classifier (R e1071). TCRdb handled the public reads itself, with Q25 trimming in fastp and clone calling in MiXCR, and kept productive beta chains. Each CDR3 protein appears once, grouped with its most common genes and DNA. The V and J calls, along with clone size, are taken from TCRdb and not from the paper's own processing. This sample lists 650,000 to 750,000 distinct CDR3 sequences; roughly 15% were detected once. Roughly 10% of the sample is held by the ten biggest clonotypes.

Graves' hyperthyroidism was defined as stable when no progression to ophthalmopathy occurred over 18 months of follow-up. Hyperthyroidism patients were newly diagnosed, with disease duration under 2 months, and aged 18 to 65 years. The study excluded patients with uncontrolled infections, other autoimmune diseases, pregnancy or lactation. Diagnoses relied on clinical symptoms, serum thyroxine and TRAb, thyroid ultrasound and orbital computed tomography. PBMCs were separated from about 10 ml of fresh peripheral blood using Ficoll-Paque density gradient centrifugation. Total RNA was extracted with Trizol reagent, and quality was checked on an Agilent 2100 Bioanalyzer. V and J lose 3 bases and 4 bases, and a span of 8 bases separates them. The CDR3 measures 13 amino acids from cysteine to phenylalanine. Here the CDR3 DNA is all that survives: 39 bases in frame from base 1. Based on the germline V gene, the CDR1 and CDR2 sequences are KGHSY and FQNENV.

The sequence links TRBV16 to TRBJ2-3, with the D segment identity uncertain. The sample taken for sequencing was blood. This clonotype originated in a woman aged 18 to 35 with Graves' hyperthyroidism. The CDR3 loop reads CASSHQTADTQYF. The sequenced DNA: TGTGCCAGCAGCCACCAGACGGCAGATACGCAGTATTTT. Where the CDR3 stops, the reference TRBV16 and TRBJ2-3 genes take over; the full variable domain is GEEVAQTPKHLVRGEGQKAKLYCAPIKGHSYVFWYQQVLKNEFKFLISFQNENVFDETGMPKERFSAKCLPNSPCSLEIQATKLEDSAVYFCASSHQTADTQYFGPGTRLTVL.